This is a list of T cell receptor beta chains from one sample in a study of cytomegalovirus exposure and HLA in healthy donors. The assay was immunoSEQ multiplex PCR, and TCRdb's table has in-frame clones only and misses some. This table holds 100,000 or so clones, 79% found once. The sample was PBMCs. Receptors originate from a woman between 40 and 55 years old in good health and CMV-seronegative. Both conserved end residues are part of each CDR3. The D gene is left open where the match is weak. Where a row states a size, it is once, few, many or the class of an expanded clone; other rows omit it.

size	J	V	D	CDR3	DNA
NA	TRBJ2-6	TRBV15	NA	CATRRAGANVLTF	TGTGCCACCAGGAGGGCTGGGGCCAACGTCCTGACTTTC
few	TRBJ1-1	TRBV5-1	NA	CASSSGQGGGGEAFF	TGCGCCAGCAGTTCCGGTCAGGGTGGTGGCGGTGAAGCTTTCTTT
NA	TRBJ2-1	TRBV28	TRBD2	CASSPSTSGKFQLEQFF	TGTGCCAGCAGCCCCTCGACTAGCGGGAAGTTCCAGTTGGAGCAGTTCTTC
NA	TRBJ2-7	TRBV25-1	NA	CASSEFGGSYEQYF	TGTGCCAGCAGTGAATTTGGAGGCAGCTACGAGCAGTACTTC
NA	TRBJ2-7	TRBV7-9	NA	CASSLSPGHPSSYEQYF	TGTGCCAGCAGCTTGTCACCGGGACACCCGAGCTCCTACGAGCAGTACTTC
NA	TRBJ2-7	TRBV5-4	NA	CASSSYTGSYEQYF	TGTGCCAGCAGCTCCTACACAGGTAGCTACGAGCAGTACTTC
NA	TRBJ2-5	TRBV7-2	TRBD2	CASSLAPSGSRKETQYF	TGTGCCAGCAGCTTAGCCCCTAGCGGGAGCAGGAAAGAGACCCAGTACTTC
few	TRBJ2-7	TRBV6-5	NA	CASSYKEGPYEQYF	TGTGCCAGCAGTTACAAGGAGGGGCCCTACGAGCAGTACTTC
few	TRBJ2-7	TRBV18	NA	CASSPGVYEQYF	TGTGCCAGCTCACCAGGAGTGTACGAGCAGTACTTC
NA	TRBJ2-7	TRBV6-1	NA	CASRDSGTSSYEQYF	TGTGCCAGCAGAGACTCCGGGACATCCTCCTACGAGCAGTACTTC
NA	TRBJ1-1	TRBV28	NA	CASKSGLGTEAFF	TGTGCCAGCAAAAGCGGGCTTGGCACTGAAGCTTTCTTT
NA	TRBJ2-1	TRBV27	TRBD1	CASSIRDSSYNEQFF	TGTGCCAGCAGTATCCGGGACAGCTCCTACAATGAGCAGTTCTTC
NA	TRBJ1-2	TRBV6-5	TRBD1	CASTPGQPGGGYTF	TGTGCCAGCACCCCGGGACAGCCAGGGGGGGGCTACACCTTC
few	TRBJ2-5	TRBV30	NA	CAWRTDSSWLETQYF	TGTGCCTGGAGGACAGACAGTAGTTGGTTGGAGACCCAGTACTTC
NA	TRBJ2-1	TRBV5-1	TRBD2	CASSSGLAGGPYNEQFF	TGCGCCAGCAGCAGCGGACTAGCGGGGGGGCCCTACAATGAGCAGTTCTTC
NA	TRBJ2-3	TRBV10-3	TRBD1	CAIRGTGARTDTQYF	TGTGCCATCAGGGGGACAGGGGCGCGCACAGATACGCAGTATTTT
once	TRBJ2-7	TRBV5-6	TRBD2	CASSELASYEQYF	TGTGCCAGCAGCGAACTAGCGAGCTACGAGCAGTACTTC
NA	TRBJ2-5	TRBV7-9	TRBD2	CASSHRGVGPQETQYF	TGTGCCAGCAGCCACCGGGGGGTTGGTCCCCAAGAGACCCAGTACTTC
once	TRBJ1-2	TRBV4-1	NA	CASSQDLEGSYGYTF	TGCGCCAGCAGCCAAGATTTGGAGGGAAGCTATGGCTACACCTTC
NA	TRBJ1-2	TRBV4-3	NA	CASSQVGTLNYGYTF	TGCGCCAGCAGCCAAGTGGGGACTCTTAACTATGGCTACACCTTC
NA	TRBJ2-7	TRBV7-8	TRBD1	CASSPLGVDRVYEQYF	TGTGCCAGCAGCCCCCTAGGAGTGGACAGGGTATACGAGCAGTACTTC
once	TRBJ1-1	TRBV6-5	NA	CASSRGKGEAFF	TGTGCCAGCAGTCGGGGGAAAGGTGAAGCTTTCTTT
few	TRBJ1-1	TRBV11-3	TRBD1	CASSSGQSNTEAFF	TGTGCCAGCAGCTCGGGACAGAGCAACACTGAAGCTTTCTTT
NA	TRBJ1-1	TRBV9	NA	CASSAGNTEAFF	TGTGCCAGCAGCGCAGGGAACACTGAAGCTTTCTTT
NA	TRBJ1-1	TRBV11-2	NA	CASSLSGPKNTEAFF	TGTGCCAGCAGCTTATCGGGTCCGAAGAACACTGAAGCTTTCTTT
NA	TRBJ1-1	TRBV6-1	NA	CASSHLSTEAFF	TGTGCCAGCAGCCACCTAAGCACTGAAGCTTTCTTT
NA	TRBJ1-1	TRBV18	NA	CASSLGDTEAFF	TGTGCCAGCTCCCTAGGGGACACTGAAGCTTTCTTT
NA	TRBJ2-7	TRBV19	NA	CASSIVADSEQYF	TGTGCCAGTAGTATAGTCGCGGACTCCGAGCAGTACTTC
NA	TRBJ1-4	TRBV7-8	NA	CASSLAGRGANEKLFF	TGTGCCAGCAGCTTAGCGGGCAGGGGAGCTAATGAAAAACTGTTTTTT
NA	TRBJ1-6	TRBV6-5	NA	CASSPQEFYNSPLHF	TGTGCCAGCAGTCCACAGGAATTCTATAATTCACCCCTCCACTTT
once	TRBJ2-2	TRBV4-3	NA	CASSQTGMTRVGELFF	TGCGCCAGCAGCCAAACAGGGATGACCCGAGTCGGGGAGCTGTTTTTT
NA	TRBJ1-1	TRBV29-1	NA	CSVYVTENTEAFF	TGCAGCGTGTACGTGACAGAGAACACTGAAGCTTTCTTT
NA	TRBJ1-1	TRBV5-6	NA	CASSLDRNTEAFF	TGTGCCAGCAGCTTGGACAGGAACACTGAAGCTTTCTTT
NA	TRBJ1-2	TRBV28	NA	CASSYSQGPFRFGYTF	TGTGCCAGCAGCTATAGCCAGGGTCCGTTTAGGTTTGGCTACACCTTC
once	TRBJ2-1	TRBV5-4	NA	CASMMGGMAVYNEQFF	TGTGCCAGCATGATGGGGGGAATGGCTGTATACAATGAGCAGTTCTTC
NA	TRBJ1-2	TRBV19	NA	CASSIGSGGYTF	TGTGCCAGTAGTATCGGCTCCGGGGGCTACACCTTC
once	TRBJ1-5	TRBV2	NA	CASRNRANQPQHF	TGTGCCAGCAGAAACAGAGCCAATCAGCCCCAGCATTTT
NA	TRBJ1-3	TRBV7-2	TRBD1	CASRPGTDGNTIYF	TGTGCCAGCAGACCAGGGACAGACGGAAACACCATATATTTT
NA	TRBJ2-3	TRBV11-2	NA	CASSLGAADTQYF	TGTGCCAGCAGCTTAGGGGCCGCAGATACGCAGTATTTT
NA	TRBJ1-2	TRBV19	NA	CASSVTGPPNYGYTF	TGTGCCAGTAGTGTCACAGGGCCACCTAACTATGGCTACACCTTC
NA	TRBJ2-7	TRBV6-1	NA	CASSDRAEEQYF	TGTGCCAGCAGTGACAGGGCCGAAGAGCAGTACTTC
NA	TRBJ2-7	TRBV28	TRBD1	CASSLAGTGDHYEQYF	TGTGCCAGCAGTTTAGCCGGGACAGGGGACCACTACGAGCAGTACTTC
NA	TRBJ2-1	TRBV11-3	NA	CASSLDSQLNNEQFF	TGTGCCAGCAGCTTAGATTCACAGTTAAACAATGAGCAGTTCTTC
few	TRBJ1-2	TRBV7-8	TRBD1	CASSLTSGTGVPPSGYTF	TGTGCCAGCAGCCTGACTTCCGGGACAGGGGTACCCCCTTCTGGCTACACCTTC
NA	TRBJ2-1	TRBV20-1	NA	CSADKREQFF	TGCAGTGCGGACAAAAGGGAGCAGTTCTTC
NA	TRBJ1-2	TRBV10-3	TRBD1	CAISSQDRASRGYTF	TGTGCCATCAGCTCTCAGGACAGGGCCAGTCGAGGCTACACCTTC
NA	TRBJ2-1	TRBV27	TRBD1	CASSRDRGRNEQFF	TGTGCCAGCAGTCGGGACAGGGGGCGGAATGAGCAGTTCTTC
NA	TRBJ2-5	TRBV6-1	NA	CASNLQGQETQYF	TGTGCCAGCAACCTGCAGGGTCAAGAGACCCAGTACTTC
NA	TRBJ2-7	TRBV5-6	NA	CASSLGSTGFYEQYF	TGTGCCAGCAGCTTGGGCTCAACAGGATTTTACGAGCAGTACTTC
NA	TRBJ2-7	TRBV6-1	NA	CASSDRASSYEQYF	TGTGCCAGCAGTGACAGGGCCTCCTCCTACGAGCAGTACTTC
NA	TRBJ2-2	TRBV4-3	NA	CASSQEFGPEELFF	TGCGCCAGCAGCCAAGAGTTTGGCCCCGAGGAGCTGTTTTTT
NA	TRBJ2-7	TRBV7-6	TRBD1	CASSDGQGFSYEQYF	TGTGCCAGCAGCGATGGACAGGGATTCTCCTACGAGCAGTACTTC